This TCR beta chain was captured in a study of blood T cell repertoires in COVID-19. Whole-study context: Italy, Spain and the United States were the sources of the convalescent and acute COVID-19 samples.

The CDR3 is made up of 13 amino acids. The germline V gene encodes CDR1 MNHEY and CDR2 SVGAGI. V was shortened by 5 bases and J by 8 bases, with 12 bases between the two germline ends. How the authors handled the data: The authors estimated nucleated cell counts from reference gene primer amplification. The data were produced by immunoSEQ multiplex PCR, yet TCRdb's version contains in-frame clones alone and is incomplete. V and J calls and clone size follow that table, whereas D and trimming were derived from the DNA. The sample lists about 28,000 clones, around 89% occurring once. The genes are TRBV6-5 and TRBJ1-4; a weak D match, TRBD1 (5 bases). The TCR sequence derives from a human donor in a cohort sampled during active COVID-19. The specimen sequenced was peripheral blood. In DNA form, the CDR3 reads TGTGCCAGCAGTCGCGACAGTGCCGAAAAACTGTTTTTT. Its translation: CASSRDSAEKLFF.